One and the same sample provided the 7 T cell receptor beta chains below, sequenced in a study of T cell responses to AZD1222 COVID-19 vaccine. Method: immunoSEQ multiplex PCR; TCRdb's copy keeps in-frame clones and lacks some. Of about 120,000 clones in the sample, roughly 87% were seen once. Material: peripheral blood, obtained on day 0 of AZD1222 vaccination. These receptors came from an adult in good health.

In this sample, this clone turned up once. The V and J genes are TRBV5-1 and TRBJ2-6, with D hard to call. Germline loops: CDR1 SGHRS, CDR2 YFSETQ. Trimming stripped 0 bases from V and 1 base from J, with 11 bases between. CDR3 size: 17 residues. CDR3 loop: CASSLAGRVSGANVLTF. Written as DNA, the CDR3 is TGCGCCAGCAGCTTGGCGGGTAGGGTTTCTGGGGCCAACGTCCTGACTTTC.

The rearrangement joins TRBV7-9 to TRBJ2-5; D perhaps matches TRBD2 (5 bases). CDR1 is SEHNR, CDR2 FQNEAQ, per germline (reference sequence). Trimming shortened V by 1 base and J by 4 bases, and 13 bases separated the two germline ends. The CDR3 totals 15 residues. This chain's CDR3 is CASSLGAAEGETQYF. CDR3 DNA sequence: TGTGCCAGCAGCTTAGGTGCGGCAGAGGGAGAGACCCAGTACTTC.

The chain employs TRBV11-1 and TRBJ2-5; D is possibly TRBD2 (5 bases). This CDR3 is 14 amino acids long. Germline CDR1 and CDR2: SGHAT and FQDESV (reference sequence). V was pared by 8 bases and J by 2 bases, with 15 bases between. The CDR3 DNA is TGTGCCAGCGCCGGACTCTCCGTACAAGAGACCCAGTACTTC. Its protein is CASAGLSVQETQYF. The variable domain in full, with the rest retrieved from reference TRBV11-1 and TRBJ2-5, is EAEVAQSPRYKITEKSQAVAFWCDPISGHATLYWYRQILGQGPELLVQFQDESVVDDSQLPKDRFSAERLKGVDSTLKIQPAELGDSAMYLCASAGLSVQETQYFGPGTRLLVL.

This chain connects TRBV3-1 (or the pseudogene TRBV3-2) to TRBJ1-6; 7 bases match TRBD1. J lost 4 bases, V lost 5 bases, and 8 bases had no gene match. This CDR3 comprises 16 residues. CDR1 and CDR2 (germline): LGHDT, YNNKEL (reference sequence). The CDR3 here is CASSRGGLSYNSPLHF. The CDR3 DNA follows: TGTGCCAGCAGCAGAGGGGGCTTATCGTATAATTCACCCCTCCACTTT.

The table lists this clone with a count of one. CDR3 protein: CASSVMWGPPYEQYF. The CDR3 region has the DNA TGTGCCAGCAGCGTCATGTGGGGACCCCCCTACGAGCAGTACTTC. J is TRBJ2-7 and V is TRBV9; D assignment may be TRBD1 or TRBD2 (5 bases each). This CDR3 is 15 amino acids long. Between the trimmed V and J ends, which lost 2 bases and 2 bases, there was a span of 14 bases. CDR1 is SGDLS and CDR2 is YYNGEE in the germline V gene.

The chain recombines TRBV29-1 with TRBJ2-7; the D call may be TRBD1 or TRBD2 (5 bases each). Germline V gene lookup returns CDR1 SQVTM and CDR2 ANQGSEA. Deletions cut 6 bases from V and 3 bases from J, with 12 bases between. The CDR3 totals 12 residues. DNA for the CDR3: TGCAGCGTGGGCACTGGGGGCTACGAGCAGTACTTC. Amino acid sequence: CSVGTGGYEQYF.

This clone is a singleton in its sample. The chain carries TRBV9 and TRBJ1-6, with D perhaps matching TRBD1 (5 bases). Trimming took 3 bases from V and 9 from J, leaving 13 bases between them. CDR3 length equals 14 residues. Looked up from germline, CDR1 is SGDLS and CDR2 is YYNGEE. CDR3 in amino acids: CASSAQGGGSPLHF. The CDR3 DNA reads TGTGCCAGCAGCGCCCAGGGTGGGGGTTCACCCCTCCACTTT.